The rows below give T cell receptor beta chains drawn from one sample of a study of T cell responses to AZD1222 COVID-19 vaccine. Sequenced by immunoSEQ multiplex PCR; TCRdb stores in-frame clones only, minus some. The data show over 130,000 clones, roughly 89% seen once. The input for sequencing was peripheral blood, taken on day 0 of AZD1222 vaccination. The receptors stem from an adult in good health. The CDR3 runs from the conserved cysteine through the conserved F or W. A D gene is named only where the DNA matches it firmly. The listing skips clone size in some rows; elsewhere it reads once, few, many or a size class.

d_call cdr3_length j_call v_call clone_size cdr3_nt cdr3_aa
NA 14 TRBJ2-7 TRBV4-2 NA TGTGCCAGCAGCCAAGGTGGAGTGTCCTACGAGCAGTACTTC CASSQGGVSYEQYF
TRBD1 16 TRBJ1-1 TRBV5-8 NA TGTGCCAGCAGCCCCCGGACAGGGGGGTGGGGCACTGAAGCTTTCTTT CASSPRTGGWGTEAFF
NA 15 TRBJ2-7 TRBV4-1 NA TGCGCCAGCAGCCAAGATTTTCCAGGCTCCTACGAGCAGTACTTC CASSQDFPGSYEQYF
NA 13 TRBJ1-2 TRBV5-4 NA TGTGCCAGCAGCTTTCGGGGGGAGGGTGGCTACACCTTC CASSFRGEGGYTF
NA 14 TRBJ2-7 TRBV10-1 NA TGCGCCAGCAGTGAGTCTGGACAGAACTACGAGCAGTACTTC CASSESGQNYEQYF
NA 13 TRBJ2-7 TRBV6-5 NA TGTGCCAGCTACTCCGACCGTTTCTACGAGCAGTACTTC CASYSDRFYEQYF
NA 13 TRBJ2-7 TRBV3-1/TRBV3-2 NA TGTGCCAGCAGCCAAGGGGACACCTACGAGCAGTACTTC CASSQGDTYEQYF
TRBD1 20 TRBJ2-7 TRBV6-4 NA TGTGCCAGCAGTTATCCTCCCGCGGGACAGGGGAAGGTCGGCTCCTACGAGCAGTACTTC CASSYPPAGQGKVGSYEQYF
TRBD2 19 TRBJ2-3 TRBV10-3 NA TGTGCCATCAGGACGCCCATCGTAGGTTTGCGGGAGCACACAGATACGCAGTATTTT CAIRTPIVGLREHTDTQYF
NA 14 TRBJ1-1 TRBV3-1/TRBV3-2 NA TGTGCCAGCAGCCCTTGGGGGGAGAACACTGAAGCTTTCTTT CASSPWGENTEAFF
TRBD1 14 TRBJ1-2 TRBV28 once TGTGCCAGCAGTTTACCGACAGGGGACTATGGCTACACCTTC CASSLPTGDYGYTF
NA 13 TRBJ2-1 TRBV2 NA TGTGCCAGCAGTTGGTCCTATCTCGATGAGCAGTTCTTC CASSWSYLDEQFF
TRBD2 16 TRBJ2-2 TRBV11-3 NA TGTGCCAGCAGCCCCCCTAGCGGAGCGTTCGGCGGGGAGCTGTTTTTT CASSPPSGAFGGELFF
NA 18 TRBJ1-3 TRBV11-3 once TGTGCCAGCAGCTTAGATTGGGATCAGGGGTTCTCTGGAAACACCATATATTTT CASSLDWDQGFSGNTIYF
TRBD1 13 TRBJ1-5 TRBV18 NA TGTGCCAGCTCCGAGGACAGGGACCAGCCCCAGCATTTT CASSEDRDQPQHF
TRBD1 15 TRBJ2-4 TRBV7-9 NA TGTGCCAGCAGCCCAACAGGGGAGACCAAAAACATTCAGTACTTC CASSPTGETKNIQYF
TRBD1 15 TRBJ2-1 TRBV27 NA TGTGCCAGCTCCACTTCCGGGACAGGATACAATGAGCAGTTCTTC CASSTSGTGYNEQFF
NA 15 TRBJ1-3 TRBV28 NA TGTGCCAGCAGTTTGACAGCGCTCTCTGGAAACACCATATATTTT CASSLTALSGNTIYF
NA 14 TRBJ2-1 TRBV6-5 NA TGTGCCAGCACAAGCAGGGCTTCCTACAATGAGCAGTTCTTC CASTSRASYNEQFF
NA 14 TRBJ2-7 TRBV7-6 NA TGTGCCAGCAAACCGGCGCGGGCCTCCTACGAGCAGTACTTC CASKPARASYEQYF
TRBD2 13 TRBJ2-2 TRBV3-1/TRBV3-2 NA TGTGCCAGCAATCGCGTAGCGGGCGGGGAGCTGTTTTTT CASNRVAGGELFF
NA 16 TRBJ1-3 TRBV24-1 NA TGTGCCACCAGTGACCACACAGGGAACTCTGGAAACACCATATATTTT CATSDHTGNSGNTIYF
NA 16 TRBJ1-5 TRBV7-9 once TGTGCCAGCAGCTCGATCCGGGGCAAGGGCAATCAGCCCCAGCATTTT CASSSIRGKGNQPQHF
NA 17 TRBJ2-3 TRBV6-2/TRBV6-3 NA TGTGCCAGCAGTGACCCCCATATCGCGGATCGCACAGATACGCAGTATTTT CASSDPHIADRTDTQYF
NA 16 TRBJ2-2 TRBV6-5 NA TGTGCCAGCAGTTACTCGACCCCCATTATGGCCGGGGAGCTGTTTTTT CASSYSTPIMAGELFF
TRBD2 15 TRBJ2-7 TRBV11-2 NA TGTGCCAGCACCCTGAGCCTAGCGGACTCCTACGAGCAGTACTTC CASTLSLADSYEQYF
NA 14 TRBJ1-2 TRBV18 NA TGTGCCAGCTCAGAATATACCCGGGACTCTGGCTACACCTTC CASSEYTRDSGYTF
NA 15 TRBJ1-4 TRBV5-1 NA TGCGCCAGCAGCTTGGCCGAACAGGGTGGCGAAAAACTGTTTTTT CASSLAEQGGEKLFF
NA 11 TRBJ2-1 TRBV20-1 NA TGCAGTGCTAGAGATCTCAATGAGCAGTTCTTC CSARDLNEQFF
NA 14 TRBJ2-7 TRBV24-1 NA TGTGCCACCAGTGATTCTAGACGAGCCTACGAGCAGTACTTC CATSDSRRAYEQYF
TRBD1 13 TRBJ1-1 TRBV18 few TGTGCCAGCCAACAGGGGAGGAACACTGAAGCTTTCTTT CASQQGRNTEAFF
TRBD2 22 TRBJ2-3 TRBV12-5 NA TGTGCTAGTGGTTTGGTCCTCGGGCCGACGGTAGCGGGGGGACCTTCCACAGATACGCAGTATTTT CASGLVLGPTVAGGPSTDTQYF
NA 16 TRBJ1-4 TRBV15 NA TGTGCCACCAGCAGAAGGGACGGCGCAACTAATGAAAAACTGTTTTTT CATSRRDGATNEKLFF
NA 23 TRBJ2-4 TRBV12-2 NA TGTGCAAGTCTCCCTCCATACCTTGCGGGTGGGAACCGGGTCTTACCGGGGGAAACCATTCAGTACTTC CASLPPYLAGGNRVLPGETIQYF
TRBD2 16 TRBJ2-7 TRBV29-1 NA TGCAGCGTTGAAGTGGGGGGACTAGCGGTAACCTACGAGCAGTACTTC CSVEVGGLAVTYEQYF
NA 17 TRBJ2-3 TRBV5-1 NA TGCGCCAGCAGCTTTTCCCACGACACAATAAGCACAGATACGCAGTATTTT CASSFSHDTISTDTQYF
TRBD1 16 TRBJ1-4 TRBV18 once TGTGCCAGCTCACCTCCGACAGGGGGTGTTTATGAAAAACTGTTTTTT CASSPPTGGVYEKLFF
TRBD1 13 TRBJ1-4 TRBV27 NA TGTGCCAGCAGTCTGGGACAGGGCGATAAACTGTTTTTT CASSLGQGDKLFF
NA 15 TRBJ2-7 TRBV5-1 NA TGCGCCAGCAGTTTTGGGGCTAGCGAAGTCTACGAGCAGTACTTC CASSFGASEVYEQYF
TRBD2 16 TRBJ2-5 TRBV11-1 once TGTGCCAGCAGCTTAGAACGAGCGGGGGGCCAAGAGACCCAGTACTTC CASSLERAGGQETQYF
NA 16 TRBJ2-1 TRBV11-2 NA TGTGCCAGCAGCTTACTCAGCCCAACAACCTACAATGAGCAGTTCTTC CASSLLSPTTYNEQFF
NA 12 TRBJ1-2 TRBV19 NA TGTGCCAGTAGTATTGCCGGATATGGCTACACCTTC CASSIAGYGYTF
TRBD1 14 TRBJ2-2 TRBV11-3 once TGTGCCAGCAGCACCAGACAGGGGACCGGGGAGCTGTTTTTT CASSTRQGTGELFF
TRBD1 14 TRBJ2-2 TRBV5-1 NA TGCGCCAGCAGCCTGACAGGGTCGTCCGGGGAGCTGTTTTTT CASSLTGSSGELFF
NA 16 TRBJ1-3 TRBV28 NA TGTGCCAGCAGTTTAGGACAGCTTGGCTCTGGAAACACCATATATTTT CASSLGQLGSGNTIYF
NA 14 TRBJ2-7 TRBV15 NA TGTGCCACCAGCAGTAGACAGACAATCTACGAGCAGTACTTC CATSSRQTIYEQYF
NA 11 TRBJ2-1 TRBV7-9 few TGTGCCAGCAGCCCCTACAATGAGCAGTTCTTC CASSPYNEQFF
NA 12 TRBJ2-3 TRBV11-2 NA TGTGCCAGCTTAGAGAAGGGAGATACGCAGTATTTT CASLEKGDTQYF
TRBD1 17 TRBJ1-2 TRBV2 once TGTGCCAGCAGTGGGGGGACAGCCAAAAGGGGTGGCTATGGCTACACCTTC CASSGGTAKRGGYGYTF
NA 15 TRBJ2-7 TRBV18 NA TGTGCCAGCTCACCCGGGACACAGGGTTCCTACGAGCAGTACTTC CASSPGTQGSYEQYF
NA 15 TRBJ2-1 TRBV14 once TGTGCCAGCAGCCAATCAGGGAGCTCCTACAATGAGCAGTTCTTC CASSQSGSSYNEQFF